This T cell receptor beta chain appears in the sequencing data of a study of beta chain features in type 1 diabetes (dated by TCRdb to 2016 to 2019). Study-wide context: No differences in mean age, gender distribution, total cell number or subset yield were found between patients and healthy donors. The study compared TCRB repertoires of sorted circulating CD4+ T cell subsets between recently diagnosed type 1 diabetes patients and matched healthy donors. Regulatory and stem cell-like memory subsets were obtained from only 8 patients and roughly 8 healthy donors, while naive and central memory subsets were obtained from all 30 or so donors. A total of some 110 million sorted cells were examined across all samples, and the number of cells per subset was strongly correlated with RNA yield. What the work shows at the level of the full study, not this receptor alone: Fewer insertions and more nucleotide deletions at VDJ recombination sites were observed in patients with type 1 diabetes, implying thymic rearrangement abnormalities. Because the HLA sub-analyses included only small numbers of individuals, any influence of HLA type on TCRB rearrangement was left unresolved. In all four CD4+ subsets, TCRB CDR3 length was moderately but significantly shorter in type 1 diabetes patients. Shorter templates might be favored by PCR, yet because patient and control samples were amplified and corrected together, any such skew would affect both groups equally. Sequencing cDNA rather than genomic DNA could over-represent highly expressing activated cells, although activation and CD3 levels did not differ between groups. Naive, central memory and regulatory TCRB repertoires appeared to be more alike among patients than among healthy donors.

Worth noting for this clone: The antigen it binds to is not known. Base qualities are not recorded, but no much larger clone differs from it by a single base.

All of the isolated RNA was reverse transcribed with the High Capacity cDNA Reverse Transcription Kit, so expressed TCRB transcripts were sequenced. Naive, central memory and regulatory T cell samples underwent deep immunoSEQ sequencing, averaging about 3.57 million total reads per sample. Sorted cells were lysed in RLT buffer, and RNA was extracted using DNase-treated RNeasy Micro or Mini kits according to cell number. Each cell subset was processed on its own to prevent cross-contamination, while patient and healthy donor samples were processed together. The immunoSEQ multiplex PCR was used to amplify TCRB sequences from cDNA, yielding 87-bp fragments that span the CDR3 region. Amplicons were sequenced on the Illumina HiSeq platform. The original methods were these. Synthetic template baselines were used to correct PCR bias computationally, reads within Hamming distance 2 were collapsed together, and singletons that could not be merged were discarded. Reads were aligned against IMGT so that V, D and J genes, CDR3 length and insertions or deletions at six rearrangement sites could be assigned. Within each subset, clonotype counts were normalized to sorted cell number, and only after that were true diversity and Gini coefficients computed with the tcR R package. The overlap coefficient, calculated on TCRB nucleotide sequences, was used to quantify repertoire sharing. As a proxy for the pre-selection repertoire, out-of-frame TCRB sequences from naive cells were analyzed. In its TCRdb copy, this immuneACCESS table keeps in-frame sequences only and misses some clones. Where compared with another copy, unresolved V genes explain less than half of these, and the others have no known cause. The DNA gave D and trimming, while V, J and clone size come from that table. The sample table holds about 900,000 clones, of which about a sixth were seen once. About 0.025% of the sample is in the top ten clones.

From each donor, a single peripheral blood sample of around 120 mL on average was drawn into heparinised tubes. A BD FACSAria II and a panel including CD45RO, CCR7, CD25, CD127, CD95 and CD27 were used to sort naive, central memory, regulatory and stem cell-like memory CD4+ T cells. Every sorted population had a purity above 95%. PBMCs were separated immediately by Lymphoprep density gradient centrifugation and were stained directly, without being cultured. So that batch effects would be minimized, each experiment stained and sorted samples in pairs, pairing one healthy donor with one patient. CDR1 and CDR2 (MNHEY, SVGAGI) derive from the germline V gene. The CDR3 starts with the cysteine, ends with the phenylalanine, and has 12 residues. Left in the record is the CDR3 DNA by itself, 36 bases read in frame from the first base. Trimming takes 9 bases from V and 1 base from J, and the germline ends sit 9 bases apart.

This sequence was found in a woman younger than 35 in good health. The sequenced material came from naive CD4+ T cells from blood. The sample's cell subset or site, from its label and the paper: true naive CD4+ T cells. The sequence joins TRBV6-5 to TRBJ1-1, with the D segment identity uncertain. The bases read TGTGCCAGAGGGCGTCCGAACACTGAAGCTTTCTTT. This encodes CARGRPNTEAFF.